Listed below are T cell receptor beta chains from one sample, sequenced in a study of T cells in Graves' hyperthyroidism and ophthalmopathy. TCRdb passed the multiplex PCR reads through MiXCR, listing each CDR3 protein once. The table includes roughly 500,000 distinct CDR3 sequences, around 22% detected once. The material sequenced was blood. The origin of the receptors is a woman in her thirties with Graves' ophthalmopathy. Each CDR3 is given without its conserved first and last residue.

v_call: TRBV12-3/TRBV12-4
cdr3_aa: ASSGVGLGQPQH

v_call: TRBV7-8
cdr3_aa: ASSARQATYEQY

v_call: TRBV28
cdr3_aa: ASSYSANYGYT

v_call: TRBV28
cdr3_aa: ASSLGGQGTEAF

v_call: TRBV7-6
cdr3_aa: ASGPGRSYEQY

v_call: TRBV3-1
cdr3_aa: ASRSQGAVTETF

v_call: TRBV20-1
cdr3_aa: SASVGFNQPQH

v_call: TRBV6-5
cdr3_aa: ASRPGYGYT

v_call: TRBV27
cdr3_aa: ASRTIQGWYTEAF

v_call: TRBV20-1
cdr3_aa: SAPYEQY

v_call: TRBV29-1
cdr3_aa: SVVGGLEAF

v_call: TRBV2
cdr3_aa: ASSDHSDEQY

v_call: TRBV28
cdr3_aa: ASSRQTGGLVDYGYT

v_call: TRBV20-1
cdr3_aa: SALGTGYGYT

v_call: TRBV28
cdr3_aa: ASSLPRTNTEAF

v_call: TRBV10-3
cdr3_aa: AIKTTGTYEQY

v_call: TRBV20-1
cdr3_aa: SARGPDSSNQPQH

v_call: TRBV7-3
cdr3_aa: ASSYGQGREQY

v_call: TRBV28
cdr3_aa: ASSFRFSRGNQPQH

v_call: TRBV12-3/TRBV12-4
cdr3_aa: ASSVTGTSGTREQY

v_call: TRBV27
cdr3_aa: ASCGLSGGYT

v_call: TRBV4-1
cdr3_aa: ASSPTVEETYEQY

v_call: TRBV28
cdr3_aa: ASKISGGSTIY

v_call: TRBV6-1
cdr3_aa: ASSESGQNTEAF

v_call: TRBV7-9
cdr3_aa: ASSPSPTGMYGYT

v_call: TRBV27
cdr3_aa: ASSLIGGHYGYT

v_call: TRBV29-1
cdr3_aa: SVGGVLNEQY

v_call: TRBV11-3
cdr3_aa: ASSRTRDRSYEQY

v_call: TRBV7-8
cdr3_aa: ASSLGGPSYGYT

v_call: TRBV24-1
cdr3_aa: ATSPARTGTSTGELF

v_call: TRBV7-9
cdr3_aa: ASSSSIGGADYGYT

v_call: TRBV6-5
cdr3_aa: ASSYGTKQY

v_call: TRBV13
cdr3_aa: ASSPKGTGGFEQY

v_call: TRBV20-1
cdr3_aa: SARTGSYEQY

v_call: TRBV7-2
cdr3_aa: ASSFSGGRYEQY

v_call: TRBV3-1
cdr3_aa: ASSRFTSGGETQY

v_call: TRBV12-3/TRBV12-4
cdr3_aa: ASSLLWGADEQY

v_call: TRBV20-1
cdr3_aa: SARKAEAF

v_call: TRBV24-1
cdr3_aa: ATSATGRTQY

v_call: TRBV12-3/TRBV12-4
cdr3_aa: ASSTTGVAVPETQY

v_call: TRBV12-3/TRBV12-4
cdr3_aa: ASSLEWGGDNEQY

v_call: TRBV4-1
cdr3_aa: ASIQAKGDRSEQY

v_call: TRBV20-1
cdr3_aa: SASRDRVSETQY

v_call: TRBV9
cdr3_aa: ASSVGMNRENTEAF

v_call: TRBV6-2/TRBV6-3
cdr3_aa: ASSYQGINQPQH